Sequencing of this T cell receptor beta chain was carried out in a study of OX40 agonist ivuxolimab in advanced cancers. CDR1 SGDLS and CDR2 YYNGEE come from the germline V gene. CDR3 length equals 14 residues. Trimming removed 3 bases at V and 6 bases at J, with 13 bases between. The study's findings and limits: Expanded clones belonging to CD8+ T cells outnumbered, on average, those of CD4+.

With regard to this clone: Its target is not known.

Only in-frame clones appear in the TCRdb table, and some are missing; sequencing was by immunoSEQ multiplex PCR. The table includes 50,000 or so clones, roughly 87% detected once. Sequenced here: CD4+ or CD8+ T cells sorted from blood, sampled in a trial of the OX40 agonist ivuxolimab. This rearrangement joins TRBV9 to TRBJ2-1; tentative D call: TRBD2 (5 bases). The origin of this receptor is an adult with an advanced solid tumor such as melanoma, head and neck, liver or kidney cancer. The CDR3 loop is CASSANLGANEQFF. CDR3 nucleotide sequence: TGTGCCAGCAGCGCCAACTTGGGAGCCAATGAGCAGTTCTTC.